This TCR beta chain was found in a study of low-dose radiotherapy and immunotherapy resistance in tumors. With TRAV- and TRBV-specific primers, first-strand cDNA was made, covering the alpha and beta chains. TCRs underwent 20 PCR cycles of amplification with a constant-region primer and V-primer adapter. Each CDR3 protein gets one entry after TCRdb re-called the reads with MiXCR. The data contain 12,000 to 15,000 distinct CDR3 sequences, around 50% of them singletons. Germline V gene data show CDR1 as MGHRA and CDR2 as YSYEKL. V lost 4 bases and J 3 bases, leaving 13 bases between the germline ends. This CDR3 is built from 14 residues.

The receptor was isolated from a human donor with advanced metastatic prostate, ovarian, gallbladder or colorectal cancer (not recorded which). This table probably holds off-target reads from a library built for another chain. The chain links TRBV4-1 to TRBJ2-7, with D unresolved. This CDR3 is CASSPLDTLYEQYF. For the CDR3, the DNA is TGCGCCAGCAGCCCTTTAGACACTCTCTACGAGCAGTACTTC.